This T cell receptor beta chain is drawn from a study of blood T cell repertoires in COVID-19. TCRdb keeps only in-frame clones here, not all; method: immunoSEQ multiplex PCR. The sample includes roughly 160,000 clones, about 85% of them seen just once. The CDR3 runs to 17 residues. The ends lost 3 bases at V and 6 bases at J; junction bases unmatched: 15. Germline V gives CDR1 SGHDT, CDR2 YYEEEE. This clone was seen once. This receptor was identified in a man aged 40-50 years with acute or convalescent COVID-19. The sample was peripheral blood. The rearrangement joins TRBV5-6 to TRBJ2-5; the match to TRBD2 covers 9 bases. Here the CDR3 reads CASSSWGTGTSMKTQYF. The DNA for the CDR3 is TGTGCCAGCAGCTCGTGGGGAACCGGGACTAGCATGAAGACCCAGTACTTC.